This paragraph covers one T cell receptor beta chain sequence. Its target is not known. The CDR3 extends over 12 amino acids. Germline lookup yields CDR1 MGHRA and CDR2 YSYEKL. The ends were cut back, 5 bases at V and 6 bases at J, with 9 bases in the middle. Cultured CD4+ T cell DNA was sequenced using the Oncomine TCR Beta short-read assay. Each CDR3 protein gets one entry after TCRdb re-called the PCR reads with MiXCR. Here the sample spans roughly 9,800 distinct CDR3 sequences, about 36% being singletons. This specimen belongs to a study of vaccination and CD4 T cells after COVID-19. Across the study: Overlapping SARS-CoV-2, HCoV-NL63, HCoV-OC43 and HCoV-229E spike peptides stimulated the cells.

Noted treatment: approximately 10-day PBMC culture with coronavirus spike peptide pools or control peptides (ViraFEST assay). Collection of the unexposed donor's CD4+ T cells took place before the COVID-19 pandemic (2011-2018). The receptor's source is a human donor in good health. This chain uses TRBV4-1 with TRBJ2-3; D is uncertain. Sequenced: CD4+ T cells from blood, cultured in vitro. The CDR3 DNA reads TGCGCCAGCAGCGGGGTGGCCGATACGCAGTATTTT. It codes for CASSGVADTQYF.